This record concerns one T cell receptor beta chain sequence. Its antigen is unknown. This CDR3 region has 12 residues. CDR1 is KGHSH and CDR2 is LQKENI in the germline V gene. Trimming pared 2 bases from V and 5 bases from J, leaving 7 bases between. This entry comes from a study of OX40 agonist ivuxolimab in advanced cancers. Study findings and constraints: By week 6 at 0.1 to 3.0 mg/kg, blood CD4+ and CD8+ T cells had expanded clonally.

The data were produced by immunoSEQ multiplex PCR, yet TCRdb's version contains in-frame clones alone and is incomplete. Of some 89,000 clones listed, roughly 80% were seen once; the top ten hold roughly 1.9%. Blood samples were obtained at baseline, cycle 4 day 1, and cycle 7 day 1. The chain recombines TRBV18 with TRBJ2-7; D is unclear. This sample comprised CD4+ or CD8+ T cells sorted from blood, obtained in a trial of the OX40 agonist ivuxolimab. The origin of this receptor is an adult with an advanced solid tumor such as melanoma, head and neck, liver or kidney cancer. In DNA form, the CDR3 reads TGTGCCAGCTCACCAGACTTCGACGAGCAGTACTTC. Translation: CASSPDFDEQYF.